Listed here are 4 T cell receptor beta chains from one sample, sequenced in a study of T cell repertoires in cytomegalovirus infection. Each CDR3 protein gets one entry after TCRdb re-called the reads with MiXCR. The sample includes approximately 180,000 distinct CDR3 sequences, 7.5% to 10% seen only once; the top ten take around 4.4%. Source material: PBMCs. The receptors stem from a human donor in good health (CMV status not recorded). Some clones in this sample may be carry-over from other donors' samples.

This clonotype occurred many times. The chain uses TRBV28 and TRBJ1-5, with D maybe TRBD1 (5 bases). The germline V gene encodes CDR1 MDHEN and CDR2 SYDVKM. With 2 bases removed from V and 3 bases from J, the gap between germline ends came to 11 bases. This CDR3 has 15 amino acids. CDR3 DNA sequence: TGTGCCAGCAGTTTAGCGCTAGGGGTCAATCAGCCCCAGCATTTT. Protein: CASSLALGVNQPQHF.

This clonotype was picked up many times. The chain links TRBV4-2 to TRBJ1-4; D is possibly TRBD1 (5 bases). Germline lookup yields CDR1 LGHNA and CDR2 YNFKEQ. This CDR3 spans 15 amino acids. V dropped 4 bases and J dropped 0 bases, with 9 bases sitting between them. CDR3 amino acids: CASSRTGATNEKLFF. The CDR3 nucleotides read TGTGCCAGCAGCCGTACAGGTGCAACTAATGAAAAACTGTTTTTT.

This rearrangement joins TRBV27 to TRBJ1-2; TRBD1 aligns across 7 bases. Germline lookup yields CDR1 MNHEY and CDR2 SMNVEV (reference sequence). V dropped 6 bases and J dropped 9; count of bases not matched to a gene: 10. The CDR3 consists of 13 residues. The CDR3 reads CASSPNRGVRYTF. CDR3 coding DNA: TGTGCCAGCAGCCCGAACAGGGGCGTCCGCTACACCTTC.

V and J are TRBV20-1 and TRBJ2-1; either TRBD1 or TRBD2 may supply D (5 bases each). Germline assignment: CDR1 DFQATT and CDR2 SNEGSKA (reference sequence). The CDR3 spans 14 residues. Trimming pared 6 bases from V and 0 bases from J, leaving 12 bases between. CDR3 sequence reads: CSALSGGSYNEQFF. The DNA for the CDR3 is TGCAGTGCCCTGTCTGGGGGCTCCTACAATGAGCAGTTCTTC.